This T cell receptor (beta chain) comes out of a study of T cells in Graves' hyperthyroidism and ophthalmopathy. The CDR3 consists of 16 residues. Germline V CDR1 and CDR2: MNHNY, SVGAGI (reference sequence). V shed 2 bases and J shed 3 bases, with 17 bases lying between them. Authors of the study amplified TCR beta CDR3 regions from RNA transcripts. The HTBI primer set drove a first-round RT-PCR of the TCR CDR3. TCRdb itself ran the multiplex PCR reads through MiXCR, one entry per CDR3 protein. The table includes approximately 500,000 distinct CDR3 sequences, 46% detected once. Material: peripheral blood or thyroid tissue (not recorded which). The receptor was isolated from a woman aged 18-29 years with Graves' hyperthyroidism. This rearrangement joins TRBV6-6 to TRBJ2-7, with a tentative D call TRBD1 (5 bases). CDR3 sequence reads: CASSYLGQGIFYEQYF. The DNA for the CDR3 is TGTGCCAGCAGTTACCTGGGGCAGGGAATTTTCTACGAGCAGTACTTC.